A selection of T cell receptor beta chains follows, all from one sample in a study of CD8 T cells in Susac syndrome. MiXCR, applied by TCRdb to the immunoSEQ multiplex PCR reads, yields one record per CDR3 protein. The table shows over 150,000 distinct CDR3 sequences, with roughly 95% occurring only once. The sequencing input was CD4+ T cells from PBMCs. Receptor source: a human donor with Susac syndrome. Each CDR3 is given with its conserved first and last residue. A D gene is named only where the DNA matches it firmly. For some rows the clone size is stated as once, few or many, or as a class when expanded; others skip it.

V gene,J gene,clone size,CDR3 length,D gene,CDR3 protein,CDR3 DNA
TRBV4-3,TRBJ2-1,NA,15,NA,CASSQAGQAYNEQFF,TGCGCCAGCAGCCAAGCTGGGCAAGCCTACAATGAGCAGTTCTTC
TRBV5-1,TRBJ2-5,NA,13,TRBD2,CASGFTSEETQYF,TGCGCCAGCGGATTTACTAGCGAAGAGACCCAGTACTTC
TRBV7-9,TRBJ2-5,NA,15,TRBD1,CASSPPGTGMKTQYF,TGTGCCAGCAGCCCCCCCGGGACAGGGATGAAGACCCAGTACTTC
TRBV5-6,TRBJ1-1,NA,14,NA,CASSLMGVNTEAFF,TGTGCCAGCAGCTTGATGGGCGTAAACACTGAAGCTTTCTTT
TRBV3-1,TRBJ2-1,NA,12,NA,CASNGGHGEQFF,TGTGCCAGCAACGGCGGGCATGGCGAGCAGTTCTTC
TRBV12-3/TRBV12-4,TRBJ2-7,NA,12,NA,CASSFHSYEQYF,TGTGCCAGCAGTTTCCACTCCTACGAGCAGTACTTC
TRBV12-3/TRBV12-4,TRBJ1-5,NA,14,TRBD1,CASSGTGGRQPQHF,TGTGCCAGCAGCGGGACAGGGGGCCGGCAGCCCCAGCATTTT
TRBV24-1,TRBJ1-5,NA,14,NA,CATSEVGGGQPQHF,TGTGCCACCAGTGAGGTCGGGGGAGGACAGCCCCAGCATTTT
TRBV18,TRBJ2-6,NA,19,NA,CASSPLRVSGGSGANVLTF,TGTGCCAGCTCACCTCTCCGGGTCTCCGGCGGGTCTGGGGCCAACGTCCTGACTTTC
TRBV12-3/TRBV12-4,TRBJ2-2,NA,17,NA,CASSEPYGKWNTGELFF,TGTGCCAGCAGTGAGCCCTACGGGAAGTGGAACACCGGGGAGCTGTTTTTT
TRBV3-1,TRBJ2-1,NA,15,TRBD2,CASSQFSGGYNEQFF,TGTGCCAGCAGCCAATTTAGCGGGGGCTACAATGAGCAGTTCTTC
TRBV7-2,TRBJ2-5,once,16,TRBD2,CASSSQAGLAEETQYF,TGTGCCAGCAGCTCACAAGCGGGATTGGCGGAAGAGACCCAGTACTTC
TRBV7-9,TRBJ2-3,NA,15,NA,CASSLVEGERLTQYF,TGTGCCAGCAGCTTAGTGGAGGGGGAACGGCTCACGCAGTATTTT
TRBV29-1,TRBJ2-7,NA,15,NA,CSVAGSGAGLIEQYF,TGCAGCGTTGCCGGTAGTGGGGCAGGCCTGATCGAGCAGTACTTC
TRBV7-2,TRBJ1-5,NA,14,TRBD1,CASSLNQGDQPQHF,TGTGCCAGCAGCTTAAATCAGGGGGACCAGCCCCAGCATTTT
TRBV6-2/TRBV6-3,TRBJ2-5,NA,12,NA,CASRDTGEAQYF,TGTGCCAGCAGGGACACAGGGGAGGCCCAGTACTTC
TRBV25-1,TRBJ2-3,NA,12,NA,CASSANRDTQYF,TGTGCCAGCAGTGCCAATAGAGATACGCAGTATTTT
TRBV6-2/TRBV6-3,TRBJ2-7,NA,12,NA,CASSLGRDEQYF,TGTGCCAGCAGTTTAGGAAGGGACGAGCAGTACTTC
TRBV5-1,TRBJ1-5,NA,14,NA,CASSLFTGSQPQHF,TGCGCCAGCAGCTTGTTTACAGGGAGTCAGCCCCAGCATTTT
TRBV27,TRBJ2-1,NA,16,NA,CASSVRRRSSYNEQFF,TGTGCCAGCAGTGTAAGACGGAGAAGCTCCTACAATGAGCAGTTCTTC
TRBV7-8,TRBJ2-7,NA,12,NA,CASGTTSYEQYF,TGTGCCAGCGGGACGACCTCCTACGAGCAGTACTTC
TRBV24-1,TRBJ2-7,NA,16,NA,CATSDRYRTGRDEQYF,TGTGCCACCAGTGATCGATATAGGACGGGACGGGACGAGCAGTACTTC
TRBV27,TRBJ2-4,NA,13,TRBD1,CASSTMRQGFQYF,TGTGCCAGCAGTACAATGCGACAGGGCTTTCAGTACTTC
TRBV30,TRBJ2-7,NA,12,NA,CAWSETTYEQYF,TGTGCCTGGAGTGAAACAACGTACGAGCAGTACTTC
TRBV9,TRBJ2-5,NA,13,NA,CASSRGSWETQYF,TGTGCCAGCAGCCGGGGATCGTGGGAGACCCAGTACTTC
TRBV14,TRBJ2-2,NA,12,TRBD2,CASSQDWEGLFF,TGTGCCAGCAGCCAAGATTGGGAGGGGCTGTTTTTT